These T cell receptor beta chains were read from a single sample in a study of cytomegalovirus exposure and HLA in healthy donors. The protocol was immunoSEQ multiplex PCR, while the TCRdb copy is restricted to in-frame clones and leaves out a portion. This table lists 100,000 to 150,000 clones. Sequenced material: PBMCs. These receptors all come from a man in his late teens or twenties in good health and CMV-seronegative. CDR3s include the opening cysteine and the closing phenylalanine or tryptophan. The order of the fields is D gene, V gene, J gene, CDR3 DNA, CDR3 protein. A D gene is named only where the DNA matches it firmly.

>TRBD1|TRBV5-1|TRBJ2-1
TGCGCCAGCAGCTCCACGGGACAGGGGGCCTCGAGTGAGCAGTTCTTC
CASSSTGQGASSEQFF
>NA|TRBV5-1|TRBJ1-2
TGCGCCAGCAGCTTGGCGGGACTGCTCCACTATGGCTACACCTTC
CASSLAGLLHYGYTF
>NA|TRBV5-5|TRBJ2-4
TGTGCCAGCAGCTTTGGGGCAGCGCATGCAGACATTCAGTACTTC
CASSFGAAHADIQYF
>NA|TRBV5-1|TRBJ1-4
TGCGCCAGCAGCTTTTTTCAGGGATCAACTAATGAAAAACTGTTTTTT
CASSFFQGSTNEKLFF
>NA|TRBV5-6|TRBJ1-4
TGTGCCAGCAGCTCGGCCCCAGGTGAAAAACTGTTTTTT
CASSSAPGEKLFF
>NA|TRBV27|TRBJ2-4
TGTGCCAGCAGTTTGCTGGGGGCCGGGAACATTCAGTACTTC
CASSLLGAGNIQYF
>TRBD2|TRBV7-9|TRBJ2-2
TGTGCCAGCATAAAGCGGGAGGGCCCCCACGGGGAGCTGTTTTTT
CASIKREGPHGELFF
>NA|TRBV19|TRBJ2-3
TGTGCCAGTAGTACCCTTATTGGGAGAGATACTAGCACAGATACGCAGTATTTT
CASSTLIGRDTSTDTQYF
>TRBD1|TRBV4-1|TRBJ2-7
TGCGCCAGCAGCCAAGCCCGGGACAGTTACTACGAGCAGTACTTC
CASSQARDSYYEQYF
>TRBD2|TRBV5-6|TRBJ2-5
TGTGCCAGCCACCACGGGGGGTTCTTATCCCAGGGCCAGTACTTC
CASHHGGFLSQGQYF
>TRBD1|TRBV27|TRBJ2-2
TGTGCCAGCAGTCTACGGGACAGGCCCACGGGGGAGCTGTTTTTT
CASSLRDRPTGELFF
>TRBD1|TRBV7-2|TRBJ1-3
TGTGCCAGCAGCTTGGGACAGTTAGGAAACACCATATATTTT
CASSLGQLGNTIYF
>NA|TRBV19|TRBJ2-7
TGTGCCAGTCAACGGGACACGCACGAGCAGTACTTC
CASQRDTHEQYF
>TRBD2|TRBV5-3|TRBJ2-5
TGTGCCAGAAGCTGGATGACTAGCGGGGGGCCGAGCCAAGAGACCCAGTACTTC
CARSWMTSGGPSQETQYF
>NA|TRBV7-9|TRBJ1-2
TGTGCCAGCAGCCTCGACGGGGGGGGATATGGCTACACCTTC
CASSLDGGGYGYTF
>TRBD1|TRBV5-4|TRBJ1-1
TGTGCCAGCAGCGCACAGGGGGCCCTCCCAGGTGCTTTCTTT
CASSAQGALPGAFF
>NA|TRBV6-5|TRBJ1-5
TGTGCCAGCAGTCAGGACAGAAGATCCAATCAGCCCCAGCATTTT
CASSQDRRSNQPQHF
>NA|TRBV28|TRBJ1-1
TGTGCCGGAGGGCCAGCTTTCTTT
CAGGPAFF
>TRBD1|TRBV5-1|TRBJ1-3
TGCGCCAGCAGCTTGGATCCCGGGACAGGGGGCGGAAACACCATATATTTT
CASSLDPGTGGGNTIYF
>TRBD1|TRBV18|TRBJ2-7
TGTGCCAGCTCACCTAGGGCGGTGACAGGGCTCAACGAGCAGTACTTC
CASSPRAVTGLNEQYF
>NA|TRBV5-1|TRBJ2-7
TGCGCCAGCAGCTTGGCCTCGGGGATCTACGAGCAGTACTTC
CASSLASGIYEQYF
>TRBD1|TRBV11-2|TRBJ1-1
TGTGCCAGCAGCCCATTAGAGGGGGCGTCGGCCACTGAAGCTTTCTTT
CASSPLEGASATEAFF
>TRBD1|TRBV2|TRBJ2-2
TGTGCCAGCAGCTTAGGGGGCGCGGGCACCGGGGAGCTGTTTTTT
CASSLGGAGTGELFF
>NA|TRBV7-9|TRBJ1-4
TGTGCCAGCAGCTTAACAGGGTTCGGCGGGCTATTTTTT
CASSLTGFGGLFF
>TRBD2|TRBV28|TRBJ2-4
TGTGCCAGCAGTTTTTTACTAGCGGATGGAAACATTCAGTACTTC
CASSFLLADGNIQYF
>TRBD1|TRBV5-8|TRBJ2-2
TGTGCCAGCAGCTTCAGGACAGGGTCGAACACCGGGGAGCTGTTTTTT
CASSFRTGSNTGELFF
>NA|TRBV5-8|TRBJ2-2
TGTGCCAGCAGCTTGTTTTCGCGGCAGGGGACCGGGGAGCTGTTTTTT
CASSLFSRQGTGELFF
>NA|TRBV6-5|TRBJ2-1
TGTGCCAGCAGTTACCTCGAGTCTTCTGAGCAGTTCTTC
CASSYLESSEQFF
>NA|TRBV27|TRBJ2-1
TGTGCCAGCAGTAAATTCGGGGGCAATGAGCAGTTCTTC
CASSKFGGNEQFF
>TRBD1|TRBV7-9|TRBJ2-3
TGTGCCAGCAGCTTAGGGACAGGGGGAGGCACAGATACGCAGTATTTT
CASSLGTGGGTDTQYF
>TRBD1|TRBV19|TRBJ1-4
TGTGCCAGTAGTCTCCTAGGGACAGGGGGATCGTCTGAAAAACTGTTTTTT
CASSLLGTGGSSEKLFF
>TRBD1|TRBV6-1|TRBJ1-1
TGTGCCAGCAGTGACCGGGACAGGGTCTTTGACACTGAAGCTTTCTTT
CASSDRDRVFDTEAFF
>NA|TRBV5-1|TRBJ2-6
TGCGCCAGCAGCTACAGCTCTGGGGCCAACGTCCTGACTTTC
CASSYSSGANVLTF
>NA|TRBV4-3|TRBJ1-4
TGCGCCAGCAGCCAAGACGTCGGGGTCAAGGAAAAACTGTTTTTT
CASSQDVGVKEKLFF
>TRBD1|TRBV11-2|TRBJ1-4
TGTGCCAGCAGCTTAGGACAGGGGCCCGCTACTAATGAAAAACTGTTTTTT
CASSLGQGPATNEKLFF
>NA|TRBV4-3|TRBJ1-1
TGCGCCAGCAGCCAAGATACAGGGTGGACTGAAGCTTTCTTT
CASSQDTGWTEAFF
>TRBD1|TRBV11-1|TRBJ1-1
TGTGCCAGCAGCTTTAACAGGGGGCCAGCTTTCTTT
CASSFNRGPAFF
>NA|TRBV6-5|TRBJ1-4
TGTGCCAGCAGTTACACAGGAGAAAAACTGTTTTTT
CASSYTGEKLFF
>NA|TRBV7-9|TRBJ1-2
TGTGCCAGCAGCTTTCTGTCGGAGGGCTACACCTTC
CASSFLSEGYTF
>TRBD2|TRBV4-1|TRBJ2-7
TGCGCCAGCAGGGCAAGCGGGGGGGCTAAGGCCTACGAGCAGTACTTC
CASRASGGAKAYEQYF
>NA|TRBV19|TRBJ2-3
TGTGCCAGTAGTTCGGCTCCGACGACTTCAGATACGCAGTATTTT
CASSSAPTTSDTQYF
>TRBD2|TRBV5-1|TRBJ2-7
TGCGCCAGCACCGCCGGGACTAGCGGGGGGAACTCCTACGAGCAGTACTTC
CASTAGTSGGNSYEQYF
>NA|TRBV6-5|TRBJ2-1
TGTGCCAGCGGGGCGCGCAATGAGCAGTTCTTC
CASGARNEQFF
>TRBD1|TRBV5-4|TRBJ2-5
TGTGCCAGCAGCCGACAGGGGGCGAGAGGAGAGACCCAGTACTTC
CASSRQGARGETQYF
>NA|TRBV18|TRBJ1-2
TGTGCCAGCTCACCACCCCAGGGGACCTATGGCTACACCTTC
CASSPPQGTYGYTF
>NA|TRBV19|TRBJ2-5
TGTGCCAGTAGGGGGACACCCCAAGAGACCCAGTACTTC
CASRGTPQETQYF
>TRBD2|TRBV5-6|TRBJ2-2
TGTGCCAGCAGCCAACCCGGGACTAGGGAAAACACCGGGGAGCTGTTTTTT
CASSQPGTRENTGELFF
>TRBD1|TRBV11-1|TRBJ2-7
TGTGCCAGCAGGGGACAGGGGTCTTTCTACGAGCAGTACTTC
CASRGQGSFYEQYF
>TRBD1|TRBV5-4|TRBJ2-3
TGTGCCAGCAGCTCACAGGGGGCGTCAGATACGCAGTATTTT
CASSSQGASDTQYF
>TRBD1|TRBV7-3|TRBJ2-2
TGTGCCAGCAGCTCAATAAATGGACAGGGAGGATACACCGGGGAGCTGTTTTTT
CASSSINGQGGYTGELFF
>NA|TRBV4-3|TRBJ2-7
TGCGCCAGCAGCCAAGATCGTAGCGGCACCTACGAGCAGTACTTC
CASSQDRSGTYEQYF
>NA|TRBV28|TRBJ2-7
TGTGCCAGCAGTCTAGGCGGGGTCGAGCAGTACTTC
CASSLGGVEQYF
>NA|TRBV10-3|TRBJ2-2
TGTGCCATCAGTCCCGGGCCCAGGGACACCGGGGAGCTGTTTTTT
CAISPGPRDTGELFF
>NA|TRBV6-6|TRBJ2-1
TGTGCCAGCATCGGTACAGGAATTAGGCGGATCAATGAGCAGTTCTTC
CASIGTGIRRINEQFF
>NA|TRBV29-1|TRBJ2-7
TGCAGCGCCCTGACAGGTCCCTACGAGCAGTACTTC
CSALTGPYEQYF
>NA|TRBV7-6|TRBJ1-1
TGTGCCAGCAGCTTAGATAGGACAGCTGCCACTGAAGCTTTCTTT
CASSLDRTAATEAFF
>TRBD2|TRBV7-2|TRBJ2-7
TGTGCCAGCAGCATCCATAGCGGGGGGGCCTACGAGCAGTACTTC
CASSIHSGGAYEQYF